This TCR beta chain originates from a study of cytomegalovirus exposure and HLA in healthy donors. General study points: Reportedly, diagnosis of cytomegalovirus status by the classifier showed high specificity and sensitivity.

The CDR3 covers 15 residues. The germline V gene has CDR1 MNHEY and CDR2 SMNVEV (reference sequence). The germline V and J ends were trimmed by 5 bases and 2 bases, with 16 bases remaining between them. PCR was performed using 60 Vbeta and 13 Jbeta primers. The method was immunoSEQ multiplex PCR; TCRdb's version includes in-frame clones alone and lacks a portion of them. The repertoire holds 130,000 to 150,000 clones, with about 73% as singletons. This clone was seen more than once but under ten times. Its antigen is as yet unknown. This sequence was found in a man in his forties or fifties in good health and CMV-seropositive. This chain joins TRBV27 and TRBJ2-7; perhaps TRBD1 as D (5 bases). The sequenced material came from PBMCs. DNA for the CDR3: TGTGCCAGCAGTCTCAAAAGTGGGGCCCCCTACGAGCAGTACTTC. Amino acids: CASSLKSGAPYEQYF.